This T cell receptor beta chain originates from a study of control samples from healthy donors and cancer patients. Trimming stripped 5 bases from V and 2 bases from J, with 13 bases between. Germline values: CDR1 SGHTA, CDR2 FQGNSA. This CDR3 is 15 amino acids long. This clone ranks as large. Some clones are missing from TCRdb's copy, which holds only in-frame ones; the method was immunoSEQ multiplex PCR. The sample lists 1,500 to 2,500 clones, 78% occurring once. The TCR originated in a female donor with lung cancer. Sequenced material: formalin-fixed, paraffin-embedded tissue. This chain uses TRBV7-2 with TRBJ2-1; D unresolved. The CDR3 loop is CASSVDTSTYNEQFF. CDR3 sequence (DNA): TGTGCCAGCAGCGTAGACACGAGTACCTACAATGAGCAGTTCTTC.